This paragraph covers one T cell receptor beta chain sequence. Its antigen remains unknown. This entry comes from a study of cytomegalovirus exposure and HLA in healthy donors. This CDR3 is built from 16 residues. CDR1 and CDR2 from the germline V gene are LGHNA and YNFKEQ. V was clipped by 5 bases and J by 2 bases, with 17 bases between them. Study outcomes and limitations: The study reported that TCR beta sequences accurately predicted HLA-A and HLA-B alleles in most subjects. Some V segments could not be told apart, so they were left out, TRBV6-2 and TRBV6-3 among them.

The primer mix had 60 Vbeta and 13 Jbeta primers. TCRdb's copy holds only in-frame clones and misses some; the assay was immunoSEQ multiplex PCR. Among about 120,000 clones listed, more than 65% were seen once. The chain is built from TRBV4-2 and TRBJ2-3; tentative D call: TRBD2 (6 bases). The TCR originated in a man aged 18 to 29 in good health and CMV-seronegative. The sample was PBMCs. CDR3 amino acids: CASSGGFGQVTDTQYF. CDR3 DNA sequence: TGTGCCAGCAGCGGGGGGTTCGGGCAGGTCACAGATACGCAGTATTTT.